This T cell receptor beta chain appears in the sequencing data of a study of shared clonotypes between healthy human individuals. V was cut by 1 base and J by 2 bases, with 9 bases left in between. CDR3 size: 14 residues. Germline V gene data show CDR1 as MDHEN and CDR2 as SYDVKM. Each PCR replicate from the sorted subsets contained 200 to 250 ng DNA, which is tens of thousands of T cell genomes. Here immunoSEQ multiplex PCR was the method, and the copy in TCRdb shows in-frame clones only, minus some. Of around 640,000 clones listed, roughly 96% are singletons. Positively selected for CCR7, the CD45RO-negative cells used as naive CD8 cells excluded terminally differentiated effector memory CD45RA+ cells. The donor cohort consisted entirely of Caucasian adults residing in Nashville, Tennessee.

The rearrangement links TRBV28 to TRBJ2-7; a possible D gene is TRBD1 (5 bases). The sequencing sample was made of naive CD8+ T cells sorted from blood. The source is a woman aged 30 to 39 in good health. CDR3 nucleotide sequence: TGTGCCAGCAGTTTATTCAGGGTCACCTACGAGCAGTACTTC. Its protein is CASSLFRVTYEQYF. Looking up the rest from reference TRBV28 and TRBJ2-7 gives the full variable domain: DVKVTQSSRYLVKRTGEKVFLECVQDMDHENMFWYRQDPGLGLRLIYFSYDVKMKEKGDIPEGYSVSREKKERFSLILESASTNQTSMYLCASSLFRVTYEQYFGPGTRLTVT.